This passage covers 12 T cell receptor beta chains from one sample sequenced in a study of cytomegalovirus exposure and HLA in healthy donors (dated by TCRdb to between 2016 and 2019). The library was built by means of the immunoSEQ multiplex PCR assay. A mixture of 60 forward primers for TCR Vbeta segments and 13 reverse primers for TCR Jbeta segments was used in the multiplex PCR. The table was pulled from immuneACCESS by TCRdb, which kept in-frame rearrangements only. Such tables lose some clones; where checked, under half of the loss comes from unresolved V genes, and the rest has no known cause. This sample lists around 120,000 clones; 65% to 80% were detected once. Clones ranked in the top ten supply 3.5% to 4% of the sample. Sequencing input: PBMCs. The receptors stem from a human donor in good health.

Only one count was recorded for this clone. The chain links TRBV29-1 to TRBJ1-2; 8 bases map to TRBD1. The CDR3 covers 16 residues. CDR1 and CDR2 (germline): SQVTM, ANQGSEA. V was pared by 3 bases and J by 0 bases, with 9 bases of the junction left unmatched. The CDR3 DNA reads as TGCAGCGTTGACGAGGGACAGGTATTCGCTAACTATGGCTACACCTTC. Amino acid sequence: CSVDEGQVFANYGYTF.

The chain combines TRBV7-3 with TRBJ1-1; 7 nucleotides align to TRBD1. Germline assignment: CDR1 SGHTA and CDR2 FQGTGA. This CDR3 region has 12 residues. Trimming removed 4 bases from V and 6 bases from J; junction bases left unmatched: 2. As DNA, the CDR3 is TGTGCCAGCAGCTCGGGACAGTCTGAAGCTTTCTTT. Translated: CASSSGQSEAFF.

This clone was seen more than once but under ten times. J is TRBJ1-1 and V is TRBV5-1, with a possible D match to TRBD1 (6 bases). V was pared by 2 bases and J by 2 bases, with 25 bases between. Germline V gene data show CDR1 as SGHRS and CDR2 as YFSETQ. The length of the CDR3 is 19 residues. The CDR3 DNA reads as TGCGCCAGCAGCTTTGGGGTTGGGGGCCTTGGGATCACTAACACTGAAGCTTTCTTT. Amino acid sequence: CASSFGVGGLGITNTEAFF.

The CDR3 DNA is TGTGCCAGCTCCCCGGTATCCCGAGGAGACAATGAGCAGTTCTTC. Protein sequence: CASSPVSRGDNEQFF. V gene TRBV6-5 combines with J gene TRBJ2-1; no clear D. Germline V lookup: CDR1 MNHEY, CDR2 SVGAGI. The CDR3 is 15 amino acids. The ends were cut back, 8 bases at V and 5 bases at J, with 19 bases in the middle.

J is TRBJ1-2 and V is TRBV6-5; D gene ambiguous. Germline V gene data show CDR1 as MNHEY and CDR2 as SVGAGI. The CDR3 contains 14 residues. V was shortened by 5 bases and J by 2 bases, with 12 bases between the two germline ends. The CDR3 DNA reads TGTGCCAGCAGTACTGTTGACACGAACTATGGCTACACCTTC. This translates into CASSTVDTNYGYTF.

The CDR3 DNA sequence: TGTGCCAGCAGCGTCGAGCCCTCGAGGGGGGCCAACGTCCTGACTTTC. It encodes CASSVEPSRGANVLTF. The V and J genes are TRBV9 and TRBJ2-6; no clear D gene. CDR1 is SGDLS and CDR2 is YYNGEE in the germline V gene. The germline V and J ends were trimmed by 2 bases and 4 bases, with 13 bases remaining between them. CDR3 length: 16 residues.

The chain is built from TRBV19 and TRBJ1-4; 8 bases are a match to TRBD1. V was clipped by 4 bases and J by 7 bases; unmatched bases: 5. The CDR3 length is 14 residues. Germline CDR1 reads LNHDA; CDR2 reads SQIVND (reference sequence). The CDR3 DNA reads TGTGCCAGTAGTACCCGACAGGGGATTGAAAAACTGTTTTTT. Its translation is CASSTRQGIEKLFF.

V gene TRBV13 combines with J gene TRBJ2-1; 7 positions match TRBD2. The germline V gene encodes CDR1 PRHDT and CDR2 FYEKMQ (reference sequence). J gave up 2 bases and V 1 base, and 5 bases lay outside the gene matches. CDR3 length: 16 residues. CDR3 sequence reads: CASSLEAGVPYNEQFF. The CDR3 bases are TGTGCCAGCAGCTTAGAGGCGGGAGTTCCCTACAATGAGCAGTTCTTC.

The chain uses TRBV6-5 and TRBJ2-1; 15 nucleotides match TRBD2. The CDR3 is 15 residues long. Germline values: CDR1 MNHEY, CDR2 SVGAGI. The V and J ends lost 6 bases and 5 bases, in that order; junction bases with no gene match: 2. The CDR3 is CASRRTSGGDNEQFF. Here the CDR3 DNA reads TGTGCCAGCAGGCGGACTAGCGGGGGGGACAATGAGCAGTTCTTC.

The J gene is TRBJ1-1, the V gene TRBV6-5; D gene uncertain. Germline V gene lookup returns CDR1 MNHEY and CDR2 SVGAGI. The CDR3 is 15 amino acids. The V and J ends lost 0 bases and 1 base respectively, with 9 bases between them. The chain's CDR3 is CASSYSFRGNTEAFF. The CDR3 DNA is TGTGCCAGCAGTTACTCGTTCCGGGGGAACACTGAAGCTTTCTTT.

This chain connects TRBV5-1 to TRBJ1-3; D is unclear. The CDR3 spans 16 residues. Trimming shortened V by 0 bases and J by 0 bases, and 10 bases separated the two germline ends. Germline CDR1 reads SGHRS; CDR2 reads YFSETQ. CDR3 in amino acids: CASSLDPAGSGNTIYF. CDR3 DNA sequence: TGCGCCAGCAGCTTGGACCCCGCGGGCTCTGGAAACACCATATATTTT. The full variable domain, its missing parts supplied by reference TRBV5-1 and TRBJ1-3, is KAGVTQTPRYLIKTRGQQVTLSCSPISGHRSVSWYQQTPGQGLQFLFEYFSETQRNKGNFPGRFSGRQFSNSRSEMNVSTLELGDSALYLCASSLDPAGSGNTIYFGEGSWLTVV.

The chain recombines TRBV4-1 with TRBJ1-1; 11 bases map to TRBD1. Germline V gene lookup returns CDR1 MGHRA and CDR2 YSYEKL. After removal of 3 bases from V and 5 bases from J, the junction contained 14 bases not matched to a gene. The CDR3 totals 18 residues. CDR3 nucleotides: TGCGCCAGCAGCCATCAAGCCGGGACAGGGGGAAGAGGGACTGAAGCTTTCTTT. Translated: CASSHQAGTGGRGTEAFF.